These 10 T cell receptor beta chains came from one sample sequenced in a study of shared clonotypes between healthy human individuals. Generated by immunoSEQ multiplex PCR, the TCRdb table keeps only in-frame clones and is missing some. Among roughly 500,000 clones listed, almost 97% were seen once. The specimen sequenced was naive CD4+ T cells sorted from blood. As to subset: CD45RA+ positively selected. Receptors originate from a woman under 40 in good health.

Here the CDR3 reads CASRGGGRTVEQYF. The CDR3 bases are TGTGCCAGCAGGGGCGGCGGGAGGACGGTCGAGCAGTACTTC. This chain uses TRBV28 with TRBJ2-7; 8 bases match TRBD2. Germline CDR1 MDHEN, CDR2 SYDVKM. This CDR3 is 14 amino acids long. V was pared by 6 bases and J by 6 bases, with 10 bases of the junction left unmatched.

The chain employs TRBV25-1 and TRBJ1-2, with D hard to call. This CDR3 has 12 residues. Between the trimmed V and J ends, which lost 10 bases and 7 bases, there was a span of 16 bases. Per germline, CDR1 MGHDK and CDR2 SYGVNS. The CDR3 loop is CATYREVIGYTF. The CDR3 nucleotides read TGTGCCACTTACCGAGAAGTGATTGGCTACACCTTC.

This clone appeared a few times. V usage is TRBV30 and J usage is TRBJ1-1; possible D gene TRBD1, 6 bases. Germline V CDR1 and CDR2: GTSNPN, SVGIG (reference sequence). There are 14 residues in the CDR3. V shed 5 bases and J shed 2 bases, with 15 bases lying between them. CDR3 region: CAWEGVSGNTEAFF. The CDR3, as DNA: TGTGCCTGGGAGGGGGTCAGCGGAAACACTGAAGCTTTCTTT.

The chain couples TRBV27 to TRBJ2-2; 7 nucleotides match TRBD1. V trimming: 6 bases; J trimming: 7 bases; junction bases outside the gene matches: 11. The germline gives CDR1 MNHEY, CDR2 SMNVEV (reference sequence). The CDR3 consists of 15 residues. The CDR3 here is CASSLTGRVGGELFF. CDR3 DNA sequence: TGTGCCAGCAGCTTGACAGGGCGAGTTGGCGGGGAGCTGTTTTTT.

This chain connects TRBV28 to TRBJ2-1; 9 bases fit TRBD2. The CDR3 length is 13 residues. V lost 11 bases, J lost 2 bases, and 4 bases stayed unmatched. CDR1 and CDR2 (germline): MDHEN, SYDVKM. The CDR3 DNA reads TGTGCCTTAGCGGGGGCCCCCTACAATGAGCAGTTCTTC. This codes for CALAGAPYNEQFF.

This sequence joins TRBV7-3 and TRBJ2-7; TRBD2 matches at 8 bases. CDR1 and CDR2 (germline): SGHTA, FQGTGA. The V and J ends lost 5 bases and 3 bases, in that order; junction bases with no gene match: 6. The CDR3 loop spans 14 amino acids. CDR3 in DNA: TGTGCCAGCAGCCCGACCGGGACTAGCTACGAGCAGTACTTC. This translates into CASSPTGTSYEQYF. Using reference TRBV7-3 and TRBJ2-7 for the parts outside the CDR3, the full variable domain is GAGVSQTPSNKVTEKGKYVELRCDPISGHTALYWYRQSLGQGPEFLIYFQGTGAADDSGLPNDRFFAVRPEGSVSTLKIQRTERGDSAVYLCASSPTGTSYEQYFGPGTRLTVT.

The J gene is TRBJ1-1, the V gene TRBV11-2, with no clear D. CDR1 and CDR2 from the germline V gene are SGHAT and FQNNGV. This CDR3 spans 13 amino acids. V was shortened by 8 bases and J by 1 base, with 11 bases between the two germline ends. CDR3: CASGSEWNTEAFF. The CDR3 nucleotides are TGTGCCAGCGGCTCGGAGTGGAACACTGAAGCTTTCTTT. Full variable domain (outside the CDR3, taken from reference TRBV11-2 and TRBJ1-1): EAGVAQSPRYKIIEKRQSVAFWCNPISGHATLYWYQQILGQGPKLLIQFQNNGVVDDSQLPKDRFSAERLKGVDSTLKIQPAKLEDSAVYLCASGSEWNTEAFFGQGTRLTVV.

The genes are TRBV18 and TRBJ1-2; the D gene is possibly TRBD1 (6 bases). The germline V gene encodes CDR1 KGHSH and CDR2 LQKENI. The V end was cut by 3 bases, the J end by 1 base, with 15 bases between. The CDR3 is made up of 16 amino acids. The DNA of the CDR3 is TGTGCCAGCTCACCGATGGACAGAGAACTTAACTATGGCTACACCTTC. This encodes CASSPMDRELNYGYTF.

J is TRBJ2-7 and V is TRBV7-2; the D call may be TRBD1 or TRBD2 (7 bases each). Germline V gene lookup returns CDR1 SGHTA and CDR2 FQGNSA. V gave up 5 bases and J gave up 5 bases, with 16 bases separating them. The CDR3 extends over 14 amino acids. In DNA form, the CDR3 reads TGTGCCAGCAGCCAGGGGGGGGATATCGACGAGCAGTACTTC. As protein: CASSQGGDIDEQYF.

This chain connects TRBV18 to TRBJ2-7, with D possibly TRBD2 on 6 matching bases. In germline, CDR1 is KGHSH, CDR2 LQKENI. The V gene lost 3 bases and the J gene lost 3 bases, with 15 bases spanning the gap. This CDR3 has 15 residues. This CDR3 reads CASSPESGLLYEQYF. DNA of the CDR3: TGTGCCAGCTCACCGGAAAGCGGGTTGCTCTACGAGCAGTACTTC. Combining the CDR3 with reference TRBV18 and TRBJ2-7 gives the whole variable domain NAGVMQNPRHLVRRRGQEARLRCSPMKGHSHVYWYRQLPEEGLKFMVYLQKENIIDESGMPKERFSAEFPKEGPSILRIQQVVRGDSAAYFCASSPESGLLYEQYFGPGTRLTVT.